This TCR beta chain comes out of a study of T cells in Graves' hyperthyroidism and ophthalmopathy. This clonotype was detected only a few times. Amplification yielded TCR beta CDR3 regions, with RNA transcripts as the source. RT-PCR in the first round (using the HTBI primer set) targeted the TCR CDR3. TCRdb re-called the multiplex PCR reads through MiXCR, storing one row per CDR3 protein. The sample carries about 560,000 distinct CDR3 sequences, around 15% recorded once. Germline V lookup: CDR1 PRHDT, CDR2 FYEKMQ (reference sequence). The length of the CDR3 is 17 residues. Deletions cut 0 bases from V and 4 bases from J, with 13 bases between.

The clonotype was recovered from a young woman with Graves' hyperthyroidism. Sequences were obtained from blood. The V and J genes are TRBV13 and TRBJ2-6, with D perhaps TRBD1 or TRBD2 (5 bases each). CDR3: CASSLGLRGEGANVLTF. DNA of the CDR3: TGTGCCAGCAGCTTAGGCCTAAGAGGGGAAGGGGCCAACGTCCTGACTTTC.